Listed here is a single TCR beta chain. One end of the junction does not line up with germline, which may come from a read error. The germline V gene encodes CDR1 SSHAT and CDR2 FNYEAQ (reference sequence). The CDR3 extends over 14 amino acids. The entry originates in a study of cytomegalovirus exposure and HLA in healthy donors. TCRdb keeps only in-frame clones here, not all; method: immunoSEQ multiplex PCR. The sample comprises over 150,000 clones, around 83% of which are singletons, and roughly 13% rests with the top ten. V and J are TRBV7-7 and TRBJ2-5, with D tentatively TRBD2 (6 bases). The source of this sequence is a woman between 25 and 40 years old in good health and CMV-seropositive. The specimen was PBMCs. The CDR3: CASSLGPGVETQYF. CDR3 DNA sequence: TGTGCTAGCAGCTTAGGTCCGGGGGTCGAGACCCAGTACTTC. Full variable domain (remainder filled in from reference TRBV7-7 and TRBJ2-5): GAGVSQSPRYKVTKRGQDVTLRCDPISSHATLYWYQQALGQGPEFLTYFNYEAQPDKSGLPSDRFSAERPEGSISTLTIQRTEQRDSAMYRCASSLGPGVETQYFGPGTRLLVL.